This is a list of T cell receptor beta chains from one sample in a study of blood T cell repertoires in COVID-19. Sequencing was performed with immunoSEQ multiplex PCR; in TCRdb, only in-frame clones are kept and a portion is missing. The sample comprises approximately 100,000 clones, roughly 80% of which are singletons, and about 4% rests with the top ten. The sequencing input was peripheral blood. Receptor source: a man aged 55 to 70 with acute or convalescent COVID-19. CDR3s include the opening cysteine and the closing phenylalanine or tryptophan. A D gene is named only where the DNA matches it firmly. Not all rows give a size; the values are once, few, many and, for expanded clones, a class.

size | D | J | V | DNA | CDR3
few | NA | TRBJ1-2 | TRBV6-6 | TGTGCCAGCAGTTACCCCTCCCAGTACCACTATGGCTACACCTTC | CASSYPSQYHYGYTF
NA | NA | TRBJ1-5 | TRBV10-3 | TGTGCCATCAGTGAGTCGAGCGTGGTGGGGCCCGATCGGGTTCAGCCCCAGCATTTT | CAISESSVVGPDRVQPQHF
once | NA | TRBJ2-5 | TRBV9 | TGTGCCAGCAGCGTAGCTCCGGGGGGCGGAGAGACCCAGTACTTC | CASSVAPGGGETQYF
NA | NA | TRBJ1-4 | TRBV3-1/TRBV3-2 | TGTGCCAGCAGCCAAGACCAGGGAGGGGGTGATGAAAAACTGTTTTTT | CASSQDQGGGDEKLFF
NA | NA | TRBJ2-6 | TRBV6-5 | TGTGCCAGCAGTCTTACTGGGGCCAACGTCCTGACTTTC | CASSLTGANVLTF
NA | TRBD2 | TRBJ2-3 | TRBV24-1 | TGTGCCACCAGTGATTCCCAACTAGGACTAGCGGGGGGTGCAGATACGCAGTATTTT | CATSDSQLGLAGGADTQYF
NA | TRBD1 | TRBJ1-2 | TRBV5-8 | TGTGCCAGCAGCTTGGAGGGGACAGGGGGCAATCGAGGCTACACCTTC | CASSLEGTGGNRGYTF
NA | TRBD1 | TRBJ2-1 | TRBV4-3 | TGCGCCAGCAGCCAAGATCTGGGGACAGTATACAATGAGCAGTTCTTC | CASSQDLGTVYNEQFF
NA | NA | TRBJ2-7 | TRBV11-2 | TGTGCCAGCAGCTTAGATGGGGGCGACGAGCAGTACTTC | CASSLDGGDEQYF
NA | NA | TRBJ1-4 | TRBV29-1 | TGCAGCGTTGGAGGGTTTAATGAAAAACTGTTTTTT | CSVGGFNEKLFF
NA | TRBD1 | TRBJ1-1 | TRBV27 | TGTGCCAGCAGTTCCCTCCGGGACAGGGGCACTGAAGCTTTCTTT | CASSSLRDRGTEAFF
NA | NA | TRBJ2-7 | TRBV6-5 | TGTGCCAGTGCCCTAAGACAGGCAATGACCTACGAGCAGTACTTC | CASALRQAMTYEQYF
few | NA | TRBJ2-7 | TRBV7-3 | TGTGCCAGCACCCCGGTCCCTGTCTACGAGCAGTACTTC | CASTPVPVYEQYF
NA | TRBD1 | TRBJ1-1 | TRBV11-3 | TGTGCCAGCAGCCTAGGGACAGGGTTGGCCACTGAAGCTTTCTTT | CASSLGTGLATEAFF
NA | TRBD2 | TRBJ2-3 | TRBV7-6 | TGTGCCAGCAGCCTACGACTAGCGGGGGGGGGAGATACGCAGTATTTT | CASSLRLAGGGDTQYF
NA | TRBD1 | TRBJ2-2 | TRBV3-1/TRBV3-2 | TGTGCCAGCAGCCGACAGGGTTTGACCGGGGAGCTGTTTTTT | CASSRQGLTGELFF
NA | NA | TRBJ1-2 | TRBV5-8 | TGTGCCAGCAGCTTAACGGTTGGTCGGGACTATGGCTACACCTTC | CASSLTVGRDYGYTF
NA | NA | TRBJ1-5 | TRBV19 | TGTGCCAGTAGTATAAGTAGGGGCGGCAATCAGCCCCAGCATTTT | CASSISRGGNQPQHF
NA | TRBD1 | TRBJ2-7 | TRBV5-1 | TGCGCCAGCAGCCCTTTAAGGGACAGGGCCGGGGGCTACGAGCAGTACTTC | CASSPLRDRAGGYEQYF
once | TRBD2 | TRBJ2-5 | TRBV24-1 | TGTGCCACCAGTGACCCACCTAGCGGGAGTGGGTTTCGAGAGACCCAGTACTTC | CATSDPPSGSGFRETQYF
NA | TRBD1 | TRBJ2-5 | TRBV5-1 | TGCGCCAGCAGCTTCAGGGCGACAGGGTCGGAGACCCAGTACTTC | CASSFRATGSETQYF
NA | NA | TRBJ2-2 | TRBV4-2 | TGTGCCAGCAGCCGTATAGCCGCCCCGAACACCGGGGAGCTGTTTTTT | CASSRIAAPNTGELFF
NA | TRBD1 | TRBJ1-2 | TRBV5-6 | TGTGCCAGCAGCCCTCCAGGGGGCTGGTATGGCTACACCTTC | CASSPPGGWYGYTF
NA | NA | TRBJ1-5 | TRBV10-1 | TGCGCCCCCAGAGGGCAGGAGCATCAGCCCCAGCATTTT | CAPRGQEHQPQHF
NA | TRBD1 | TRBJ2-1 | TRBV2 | TGTGCCAGCAGTGTCCCCGGGACAGACTACCACAATGAGCAGTTCTTC | CASSVPGTDYHNEQFF
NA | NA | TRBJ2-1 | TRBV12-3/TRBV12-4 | TGTGCCAGCAGTAAAGGGGTGAATGAGCAGTTCTTC | CASSKGVNEQFF
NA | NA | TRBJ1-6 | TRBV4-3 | TGCGCCAGCAGCCAAGATATCGGGAATTCACCCCTCCACTTT | CASSQDIGNSPLHF
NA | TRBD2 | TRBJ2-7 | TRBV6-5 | TGTGCCAGCAGTTTCCTAGCGGGGGGGCCGGGGGAGCAGTACTTC | CASSFLAGGPGEQYF
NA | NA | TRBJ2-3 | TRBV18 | TGTGCCAGCTCACTTCCCGGGGTCACAGATACGCAGTATTTT | CASSLPGVTDTQYF
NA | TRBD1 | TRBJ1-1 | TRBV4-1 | TGCGCCAGCAGCCACGCTCTGACAGGGGGCGTGCGGAACACTGAAGCTTTCTTT | CASSHALTGGVRNTEAFF
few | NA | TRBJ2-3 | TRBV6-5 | TGTGCCAGCAGTCGACTCATAAGCACAGATACGCAGTATTTT | CASSRLISTDTQYF
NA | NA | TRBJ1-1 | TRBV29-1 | TGCAGCGTAGGAGTAGACAGTAACACTGAAGCTTTCTTT | CSVGVDSNTEAFF
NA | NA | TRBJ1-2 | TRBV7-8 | TGTGCCAGCAGCCACAAGCTGGGACACCAATTTAACTATGGCTACACCTTC | CASSHKLGHQFNYGYTF
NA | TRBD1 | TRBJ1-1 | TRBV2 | TGTGCCAGCAGCGAACAGGGGGCTAGGACTGAAGCTTTCTTT | CASSEQGARTEAFF
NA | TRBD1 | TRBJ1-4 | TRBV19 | TGTGCCAGTAGTCCGACAGGGATAGGTGAAAAACTGTTTTTT | CASSPTGIGEKLFF
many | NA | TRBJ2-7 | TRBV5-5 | TGTGCCAGCATCACAACCATCTCGGCTTTAGCCGAGCAGTACTTC | CASITTISALAEQYF
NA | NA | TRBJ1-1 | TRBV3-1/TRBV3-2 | TGTGCCAGCAGCCAAGTGTCGGCGGGACCAGCTTTCTTT | CASSQVSAGPAFF
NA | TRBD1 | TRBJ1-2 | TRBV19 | TGTGCCAGTAGTCCCACAGGGGGCAGGGATGGCTACACCTTC | CASSPTGGRDGYTF
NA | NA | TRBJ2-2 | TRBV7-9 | TGTGCCAGCAGCTTCTACGGGGGTTCCGGGGAGCTGTTTTTT | CASSFYGGSGELFF
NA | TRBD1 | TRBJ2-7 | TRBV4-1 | TGCGCCAGCAGCTACGACAGGGGCCCCTACGAGCAGTACTTC | CASSYDRGPYEQYF
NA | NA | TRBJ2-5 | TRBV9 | TGTGCCAGCAGCGTAGCGGGGGACGGTATCCAAGAGACCCAGTACTTC | CASSVAGDGIQETQYF
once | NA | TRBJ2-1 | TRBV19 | TGTGCCAGTAGTATAACGGTAAATCGGAATGAGCAGTTCTTC | CASSITVNRNEQFF
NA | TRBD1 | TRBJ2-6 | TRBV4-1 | TGCGCCAGCAGCCCGCCGGGACAGGGGTCCGGGGCCAACGTCCTGACTTTC | CASSPPGQGSGANVLTF
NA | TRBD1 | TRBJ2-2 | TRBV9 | TGTGCCAGCAGCATCCGGGACAGGGCGAACACCGGGGAGCTGTTTTTT | CASSIRDRANTGELFF
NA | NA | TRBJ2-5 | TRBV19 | TGTGCCAGTAGTATAGATCCGAACAGGGAAGAGACCCAGTACTTC | CASSIDPNREETQYF
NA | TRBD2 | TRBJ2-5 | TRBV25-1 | TGTGCCAGCAGGGGACTAGCGGGAGGAGAGACCCAGTACTTC | CASRGLAGGETQYF
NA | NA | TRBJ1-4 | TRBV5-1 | TGCGCCAGCAGCTTGGAGGGGAGGGAGAATGAAAAACTGTTTTTT | CASSLEGRENEKLFF
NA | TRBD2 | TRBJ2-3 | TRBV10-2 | TGCGCCAGCAGTGTTAGCGGGGGGCCCAGTACGCAGTATTTT | CASSVSGGPSTQYF
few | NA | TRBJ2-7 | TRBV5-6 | TGTGCCAGCAGCGTCTCACAGGGTCGGGGACAGTACTTC | CASSVSQGRGQYF
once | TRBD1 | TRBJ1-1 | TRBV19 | TGTGCCAGTAGTCAGGTCAGGGGGCGGACTGAAGCTTTCTTT | CASSQVRGRTEAFF
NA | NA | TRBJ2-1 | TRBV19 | TGTGCCAGTAGTACCGACAGGAGTGGAGACAATGAGCAGTTCTTC | CASSTDRSGDNEQFF
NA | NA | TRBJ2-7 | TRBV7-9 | TGTGCCAGCAGCTTAGCCTGGGCAGACTCCTACGAGCAGTACTTC | CASSLAWADSYEQYF
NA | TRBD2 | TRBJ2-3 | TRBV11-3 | TGTGCCAGCAGCCAAGGACTAGCGGGGGGCCGGGCAGATACGCAGTATTTT | CASSQGLAGGRADTQYF
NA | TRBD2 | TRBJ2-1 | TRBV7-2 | TGTGCCAGCAGCCCCGACGGGACTAGCGGGGGGTTTGAGCAGTTCTTC | CASSPDGTSGGFEQFF
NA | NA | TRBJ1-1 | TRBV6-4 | TGTGCCAGCAGCAGGGAAATGAACACTGAAGCTTTCTTT | CASSREMNTEAFF